The source of this TCR beta chain is a study of T cells in localized non-small cell lung cancer. The CDR3 is 16 amino acids. Per the germline V gene, CDR1 is SGHAT and CDR2 is FQDESV (reference sequence). V trimming: 1 base; J trimming: 4 bases; junction bases outside the gene matches: 5. This clone showed up just a few times. TCRdb's table, derived via immunoSEQ multiplex PCR, lists solely in-frame clones and lacks some. The table shows about 4,800 clones, with around 30% occurring only once. The rearrangement joins TRBV11-1 to TRBJ2-2; TRBD1 matches 8 bases. The sample in question was lung tumor tissue, obtained before any cancer treatment. The clonotype was recovered from an older male donor with stage III lung adenocarcinoma. CDR3 residues: CASSLEGTGFTGELFF. CDR3 DNA: TGTGCCAGCAGCTTAGAGGGGACAGGATTCACCGGGGAGCTGTTTTTT.